This TCR beta chain was identified in a study of T cell repertoires in cytomegalovirus infection. Study background: Recently identified HLA-C-restricted CMV epitopes were used, and well-studied HLA-B-restricted CMV epitopes were used as well.

As for this clonotype: Its antigen is still unknown.

The CDR3 is 15 amino acids. Looked up from germline, CDR1 is MNHNY and CDR2 is SVGAGI (reference sequence). The ends were cut back, 6 bases at V and 0 bases at J, with 14 bases in the middle. TCRdb recomputed calls from the reads with MiXCR, one row per CDR3 protein. Of approximately 910,000 distinct CDR3 sequences listed, roughly 30% are singletons. Findings and caveats of the study: What dominated the ex vivo response were HLA-C-restricted CMV-specific TCR beta clonotypes. Adding up the frequency of public TCR beta families identified people who carried CMV plus the relevant HLA.

J is TRBJ2-5 and V is TRBV6-6, with D possibly being TRBD1 (5 bases). This TCR was recovered from a human donor in good health (CMV status not recorded). Some clones in this sample may be carry-over from other donors' samples. The sample in question was cultured CD8+ T cells from PBMCs, obtained from culture after CMV antigen stimulation. The CDR3 region has the DNA TGTGCCAGCAGCGATGGTCCAGGGTACCAAGAGACCCAGTACTTC. It specifies CASSDGPGYQETQYF.